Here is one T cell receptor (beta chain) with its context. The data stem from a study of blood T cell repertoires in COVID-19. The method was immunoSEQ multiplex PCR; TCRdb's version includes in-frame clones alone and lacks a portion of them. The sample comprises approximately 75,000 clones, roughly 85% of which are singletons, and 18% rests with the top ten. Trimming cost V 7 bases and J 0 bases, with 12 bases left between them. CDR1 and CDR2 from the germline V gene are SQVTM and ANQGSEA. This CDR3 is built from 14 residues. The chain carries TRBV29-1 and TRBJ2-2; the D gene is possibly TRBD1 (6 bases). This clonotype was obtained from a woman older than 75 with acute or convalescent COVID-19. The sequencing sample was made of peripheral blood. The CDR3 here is CSAGQNANTGELFF. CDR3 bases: TGCAGCGCAGGACAGAACGCGAACACCGGGGAGCTGTTTTTT.